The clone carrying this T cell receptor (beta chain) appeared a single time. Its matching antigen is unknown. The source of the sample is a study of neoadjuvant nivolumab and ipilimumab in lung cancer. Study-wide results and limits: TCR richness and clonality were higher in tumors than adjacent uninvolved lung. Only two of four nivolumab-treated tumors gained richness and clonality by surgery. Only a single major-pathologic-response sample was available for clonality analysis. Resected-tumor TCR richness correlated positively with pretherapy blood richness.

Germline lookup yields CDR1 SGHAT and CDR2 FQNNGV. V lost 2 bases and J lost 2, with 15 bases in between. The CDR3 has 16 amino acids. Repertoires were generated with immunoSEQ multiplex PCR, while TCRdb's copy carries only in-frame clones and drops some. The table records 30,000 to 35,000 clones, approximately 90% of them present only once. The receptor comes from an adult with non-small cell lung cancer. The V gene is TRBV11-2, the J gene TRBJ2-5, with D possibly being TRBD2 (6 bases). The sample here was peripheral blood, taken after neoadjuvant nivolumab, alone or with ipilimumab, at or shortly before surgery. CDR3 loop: CASSLRLGLSQETQYF. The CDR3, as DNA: TGTGCCAGCAGCTTACGACTAGGACTATCTCAAGAGACCCAGTACTTC.